This TCR beta chain was observed in a study of control samples from healthy donors and cancer patients. TCRdb's table, derived via immunoSEQ multiplex PCR, lists solely in-frame clones and lacks some. The sample comprises approximately 130,000 clones, 89% of which are singletons, and roughly 43% rests with the top ten. The CDR3 consists of 14 residues. V was pared by 6 bases and J by 4 bases, with 6 bases of the junction left unmatched. CDR1 is SNHLY and CDR2 is FYNNEI in the germline V gene. The TCR comes from a man aged 50 or older in good health. This rearrangement joins TRBV2 to TRBJ1-5; TRBD1 matches at 7 bases. The sequenced sample was blood. The CDR3 loop reads CASSRTGRNQPQHF. CDR3 DNA: TGTGCCAGCAGCCGGACAGGACGAAATCAGCCCCAGCATTTT.